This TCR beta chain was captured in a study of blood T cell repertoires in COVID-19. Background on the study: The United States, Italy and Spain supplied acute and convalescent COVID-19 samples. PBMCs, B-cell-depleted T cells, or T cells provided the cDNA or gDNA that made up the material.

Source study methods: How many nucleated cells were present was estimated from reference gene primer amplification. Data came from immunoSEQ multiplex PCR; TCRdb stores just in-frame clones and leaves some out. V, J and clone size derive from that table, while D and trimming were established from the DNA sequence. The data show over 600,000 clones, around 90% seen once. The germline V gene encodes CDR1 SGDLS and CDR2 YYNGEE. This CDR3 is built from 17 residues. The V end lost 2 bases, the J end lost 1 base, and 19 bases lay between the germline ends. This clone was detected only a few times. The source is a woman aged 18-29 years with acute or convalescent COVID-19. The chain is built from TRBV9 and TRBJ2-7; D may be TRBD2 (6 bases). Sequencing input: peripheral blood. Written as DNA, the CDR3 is TGTGCCAGCAGCGTGGGAGGACATCGGGGTGGGTCCTACGAGCAGTACTTC. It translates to CASSVGGHRGGSYEQYF.